Listed here are 2 T cell receptor beta chains from one sample, sequenced in a study of T cells in Graves' hyperthyroidism and ophthalmopathy. TCR beta CDR3 regions were amplified from RNA. Using the HTBI primer set, a first-round RT-PCR was run on the TCR CDR3. TCRdb analysed the multiplex PCR reads with MiXCR anew, one entry per CDR3 protein. The sample has approximately 400,000 distinct CDR3 sequences; 15% to 20% are singletons. Source material: blood. These receptors were obtained from a man in his late teens or twenties with Graves' ophthalmopathy.

The DNA of the CDR3 is TGTGCCAGCGGGGGGGGGACAGCCGCCATGAACACTGAAGCTTTCTTT. This codes for CASGGGTAAMNTEAFF. This rearrangement joins TRBV2 to TRBJ1-1; 7 bases fit TRBD1. Trimming removed 8 bases from V and 0 bases from J; junction bases left unmatched: 12. CDR1 is SNHLY, CDR2 FYNNEI, per germline. There are 16 residues in the CDR3.

This clonotype has a handful of counts. The chain uses TRBV20-1 and TRBJ2-4; 10 bases line up with TRBD1. The CDR3 has 13 residues. J gave up 8 bases and V 6 bases, and 7 bases lay outside the gene matches. Looked up from germline, CDR1 is DFQATT and CDR2 is SNEGSKA (reference sequence). As DNA, the CDR3 is TGCAGTGCGACAGGGGGCCTGGGGGACATTCAGTACTTC. It translates to CSATGGLGDIQYF.